These 32 T cell receptor beta chains share one sample of origin, sequenced in a study of shared clonotypes between healthy human individuals. Method: immunoSEQ multiplex PCR; TCRdb's copy keeps in-frame clones and lacks some. The table shows 150,000 to 200,000 clones, with 90% to 95% occurring only once. The material sequenced was naive CD4+ T cells sorted from blood. Subset of the sample: CD45RA+ positively selected. Every receptor here comes from a woman younger than 45 in good health.

The chain recombines TRBV13 with TRBJ2-7; 7 positions agree with TRBD2. This CDR3 region has 15 residues. V was pared by 4 bases and J by 3 bases, with 9 bases of the junction left unmatched. The germline CDR1 and CDR2 sequences are PRHDT and FYEKMQ (reference sequence). CDR3: CASSSERELNYEQYF. The CDR3 coding sequence is TGTGCCAGCAGCTCAGAGCGGGAACTTAACTACGAGCAGTACTTC.

The sample holds one count of this clone. This rearrangement joins TRBV15 to TRBJ2-7; 13 bases map to TRBD2. CDR1 is LNHNV and CDR2 is YYDKDF in the germline V gene (reference sequence). The CDR3 totals 17 residues. V lost 8 bases and J lost 3; bases outside the gene matches: 13. The CDR3 spells CATSTSGRALRGYEQYF. The CDR3 coding sequence is TGTGCCACCTCTACTAGCGGGAGGGCCTTGAGGGGCTACGAGCAGTACTTC.

CDR3 bases: TGTGCCAGCAGCTTGTTGGTTGGGGGGTTTAGCTATGGCTACACCTTC. Amino acid sequence: CASSLLVGGFSYGYTF. The V and J genes are TRBV5-6 and TRBJ1-2; D may be TRBD1 (5 bases). V dropped 1 base and J dropped 4 bases, with 17 bases sitting between them. This CDR3 contains 16 residues. CDR1 is SGHDT and CDR2 is YYEEEE in the germline V gene.

The chain joins TRBV7-2 to TRBJ2-7, with unresolved D. The V gene's germline CDR1 is SGHTA and CDR2 FQGNSA. Trimming removed 1 base from V and 7 bases from J, with 5 bases in between. This CDR3 region has 11 residues. CDR3 residues: CASSLGREQYF. In DNA, the CDR3 is TGTGCCAGCAGCTTAGGGCGGGAGCAGTACTTC.

J is TRBJ2-7 and V is TRBV27, with TRBD1 matching 7 bases. V shed 2 bases and J 7 bases; nucleotides not matched to a gene: 17. The CDR3 loop spans 17 amino acids. The V gene's germline CDR1 is MNHEY and CDR2 SMNVEV (reference sequence). In DNA form, the CDR3 reads TGTGCCAGCAGTTTACGGCTAATCTTCGGACAGGCGCAAGAGCAGTACTTC. Translated, it gives CASSLRLIFGQAQEQYF.

The rearrangement joins TRBV25-1 to TRBJ2-6; D not resolved. The CDR3 is 16 amino acids. The V gene's germline CDR1 is MGHDK and CDR2 SYGVNS. Trimming took 1 base from V and 1 from J, leaving 8 bases between them. The CDR3: CASSEWKGSGANVLTF. The CDR3 DNA follows: TGTGCCAGCAGTGAATGGAAGGGATCTGGGGCCAACGTCCTGACTTTC.

The rearrangement uses TRBV14 and TRBJ2-1, with 14 bases lining up with TRBD2. The CDR3 runs 16 residues. From germline, CDR1 is SGHDN and CDR2 FVKESK. V lost 6 bases to trimming and J lost 3 bases; unmatched junction nucleotides: 4. The CDR3 reads CASSRLAGGIYNEQFF. CDR3 in DNA: TGTGCCAGCAGTCGACTAGCGGGAGGGATCTACAATGAGCAGTTCTTC.

This clone was counted a single time. The J gene is TRBJ2-5, the V gene TRBV18; TRBD2 matches 11 bases. CDR3 length equals 15 residues. Germline lookup yields CDR1 KGHSH and CDR2 LQKENI. V gave up 2 bases and J gave up 4 bases; unmatched junction bases: 3. The CDR3 nucleotides are TGTGCCAGCTCACCAGGGACTAGCGGTGGAGAGACCCAGTACTTC. Its translation: CASSPGTSGGETQYF.

The V gene is TRBV19, the J gene TRBJ2-5; D remains unclear. The assigned J gene may be wrong: the sequence end matches TRBJ2-7 better. CDR3 length: 15 residues. Germline CDR1 is LNHDA and CDR2 is SQIVND (reference sequence). CDR3 sequence reads: CASSIDLGIAYEQYF. CDR3 coding DNA: TGTGCCAGTAGTATAGATTTGGGCATAGCCTACGAGCAGTACTTC.

In this sample, this clone turned up a few times. V is TRBV4-1 and J is TRBJ2-1, with 9 nucleotides matching TRBD2. The CDR3 sequence is 15 residues long. Germline CDR1 is MGHRA and CDR2 is YSYEKL. V dropped 1 base and J dropped 10; count of bases not matched to a gene: 8. The CDR3 DNA reads as TGCGCCAGCAGCCAAGGGGGACTAGCCAACATCGAGCAGTTCTTC. It codes for CASSQGGLANIEQFF.

The chain carries TRBV28 and TRBJ2-3; 7 positions agree with TRBD1. Germline V lookup: CDR1 MDHEN, CDR2 SYDVKM. The junction had 8 bases not matched to a gene; V was cut back by 2 bases and J by 3 bases. This CDR3 region has 16 residues. The chain's CDR3 is CASSLPQGPETDTQYF. The CDR3 nucleotides are TGTGCCAGCAGTTTACCACAGGGGCCCGAAACAGATACGCAGTATTTT.

The genes are TRBV10-3 and TRBJ2-5; D not resolved. V was clipped by 0 bases and J by 3 bases, with 11 bases between them. Germline CDR1 ENHRY, CDR2 SYGVKD. The CDR3 covers 15 residues. Here the CDR3 reads CAISESSAVKETQYF. In nucleotides, the CDR3 is TGTGCCATCAGTGAGTCGAGCGCAGTTAAAGAGACCCAGTACTTC.

The rearrangement uses TRBV15 and TRBJ2-2; 8 bases are a match to TRBD2. Looked up from germline, CDR1 is LNHNV and CDR2 is YYDKDF (reference sequence). Trimming cost V 3 bases and J 1 base; bases outside gene matches: 4. The CDR3 has 16 amino acids. As DNA, the CDR3 is TGTGCCACCAGCAGTGTCAGCGGGGGGAACACCGGGGAGCTGTTTTTT. Residues: CATSSVSGGNTGELFF.

The V gene is TRBV18, the J gene TRBJ2-7; no clear D. This CDR3 region has 13 residues. V shed 4 bases and J shed 10 bases, with 17 bases lying between them. In germline, CDR1 is KGHSH, CDR2 LQKENI. CDR3 loop: CASSQAPHRPQYF. The CDR3 bases are TGTGCCAGCTCACAGGCTCCACACCGCCCTCAGTACTTC.

V usage is TRBV7-3 and J usage is TRBJ2-3, with TRBD2 identical over 8 bases. V lost 1 base, J lost 3 bases, and 6 bases stayed unmatched. CDR1 is SGHTA, CDR2 FQGTGA, per germline. The CDR3 sequence is 16 residues long. CDR3 amino acids: CASSLKSGSGTDTQYF. In nucleotides, the CDR3 is TGTGCCAGCAGCTTAAAGAGCGGGAGTGGTACAGATACGCAGTATTTT.

The chain has TRBV6-1 and TRBJ2-1, with 11 bases lining up with TRBD2. V lost 4 bases, J lost 10 bases, and 6 bases stayed unmatched. CDR1 is MNHNS and CDR2 is SASEGT in the germline V gene. The CDR3 loop spans 14 amino acids. The CDR3 sequence: CASSVAGGPWEQFF. CDR3 DNA: TGTGCCAGCAGTGTAGCGGGAGGGCCATGGGAGCAGTTCTTC.

The chain has TRBV28 and TRBJ2-7; 8 nucleotides agree with TRBD1. The CDR3 loop spans 14 amino acids. The V segment lost 5 bases and the J segment 5 bases; nucleotides outside the gene matches: 8. The germline V gene encodes CDR1 MDHEN and CDR2 SYDVKM. CDR3 loop: CASSTGQGIDEQYF. The CDR3 region has the DNA TGTGCCAGCAGTACTGGACAGGGCATCGACGAGCAGTACTTC.

J is TRBJ1-3 and V is TRBV7-9; unclear D gene. V gave up 3 bases and J gave up 3 bases, with 6 bases separating them. The CDR3 covers 13 residues. In germline, CDR1 is SEHNR, CDR2 FQNEAQ (reference sequence). The CDR3 DNA reads TGTGCCAGCAGCTTTGGGGTTGGAAACACCATATATTTT. Its protein product is CASSFGVGNTIYF.

This chain links TRBV19 with TRBJ2-7; possibly TRBD1 or TRBD2 for D (5 bases each). Trimming took 1 base from V and 5 from J, leaving 12 bases between them. The germline gives CDR1 LNHDA, CDR2 SQIVND (reference sequence). This CDR3 has 14 amino acids. The CDR3 region has the DNA TGTGCCAGTAGTATAGGTGCAGGGACGGACGAGCAGTACTTC. Translated, it gives CASSIGAGTDEQYF.

The chain combines TRBV9 with TRBJ2-2, with D uncertain. The CDR3 length is 16 residues. The V end was cut by 0 bases, the J end by 5 bases, with 14 bases between. Germline V gene data show CDR1 as SGDLS and CDR2 as YYNGEE. The CDR3 region is CASSVGSVGTTGELFF. CDR3 sequence (DNA): TGTGCCAGCAGCGTAGGTTCGGTGGGAACAACCGGGGAGCTGTTTTTT.

The V call is TRBV7-6, the J call TRBJ1-1; possible D gene TRBD1, 6 bases. Trimming cost V 4 bases and J 3 bases, with 18 bases left between them. The germline gives CDR1 SGHVS, CDR2 FNYEAQ. This CDR3 is built from 16 residues. The CDR3 DNA sequence: TGTGCCAGCAGCTCGGGACACACCCGAAGGGACACTGAAGCTTTCTTT. Its translation is CASSSGHTRRDTEAFF. Together with reference TRBV7-6 and TRBJ1-1, the CDR3 gives the full variable domain: GAGVSQSPRYKVTKRGQDVALRCDPISGHVSLYWYRQALGQGPEFLTYFNYEAQQDKSGLPNDRFSAERPEGSISTLTIQRTEQRDSAMYRCASSSGHTRRDTEAFFGQGTRLTVV.

The chain carries TRBV13 and TRBJ1-5; the D is unclear. This CDR3 has 16 residues. Germline V gives CDR1 PRHDT, CDR2 FYEKMQ (reference sequence). Deletions cut 4 bases from V and 3 bases from J, with 16 bases between. CDR3 in amino acids: CASSSRTAGYNQPQHF. The DNA of the CDR3 is TGTGCCAGCAGCTCCCGGACCGCCGGATACAATCAGCCCCAGCATTTT.

The V and J genes are TRBV5-6 and TRBJ2-5; tentative D call: TRBD2 (5 bases). V lost 1 base and J lost 11, with 15 bases in between. Germline CDR1 SGHDT, CDR2 YYEEEE. This CDR3 region has 13 residues. The CDR3 DNA follows: TGTGCCAGCAGCTTGTCCCCCGCGGGTAGGCAGTACTTC. This encodes CASSLSPAGRQYF.

Points on this clone: The same CDR3 also results from other DNA sequences found in this sample. The chain has TRBV28 and TRBJ2-5, with 7 bases matching TRBD2. The better agreement between TRBJ2-7 and the DNA end casts doubt on the J call. The CDR3 covers 12 residues. CDR1 is MDHEN, CDR2 SYDVKM, per germline. The CDR3 spells CASSRTSYEQYF. The CDR3 DNA reads TGTGCCAGCAGTCGGACTAGTTACGAGCAGTACTTC.

This chain connects TRBV28 to TRBJ2-7, with D possibly being TRBD1 (6 bases). This CDR3 has 13 amino acids. The germline V and J ends were trimmed by 5 bases and 3 bases, with 11 bases remaining between them. Per the germline V gene, CDR1 is MDHEN and CDR2 is SYDVKM. For the CDR3, the DNA is TGTGCCAGCAGTATGCAGGGGATCTACGAGCAGTACTTC. Protein sequence: CASSMQGIYEQYF.

A note on this clone: The junction and the germline gene differ at one end; a read error may be behind it. The chain uses TRBV2 and TRBJ2-7, with 16 bases fitting TRBD2. The CDR3 sequence is 17 residues long. In germline, CDR1 is SNHLY, CDR2 FYNNEI. CDR3 nucleotide sequence: TGTACCAGCAGTGGAGGGACTAGCGGGAGGGCCTTCGACGAGCAGTACTTC. Translated: CTSSGGTSGRAFDEQYF.

The genes are TRBV9 and TRBJ2-5; TRBD2 might be the D (6 bases). TRBJ2-7 matches the DNA end more closely, so the J call is doubtful. This CDR3 has 14 amino acids. The germline V gene encodes CDR1 SGDLS and CDR2 YYNGEE. CDR3 sequence: CASSVGVGGYEQYF. CDR3 coding DNA: TGTGCCAGCAGCGTAGGTGTGGGAGGTTACGAGCAGTACTTC.

The rearrangement joins TRBV28 to TRBJ2-5; TRBD1 aligns across 8 bases. The DNA end is more similar to TRBJ2-7, so the J call may be wrong. Germline V gene lookup returns CDR1 MDHEN and CDR2 SYDVKM. The CDR3 totals 12 residues. Here the CDR3 reads CASSQTGVEQYF. The CDR3 coding sequence is TGTGCCAGCAGCCAGACAGGGGTCGAGCAGTACTTC.

CDR3 sequence: CASSKQQGVFDEQFF. DNA of the CDR3: TGTGCCAGCAGCAAACAACAGGGGGTATTCGATGAGCAGTTCTTC. The rearrangement links TRBV28 to TRBJ2-1; 8 positions match TRBD1. V dropped 6 bases and J dropped 8; count of bases not matched to a gene: 12. The CDR3 extends over 15 amino acids. Germline V CDR1 and CDR2: MDHEN, SYDVKM.

V is TRBV28 and J is TRBJ2-7; maybe TRBD1 (5 bases). The germline V gene encodes CDR1 MDHEN and CDR2 SYDVKM. The V end lost 5 bases, the J end lost 2 bases, and 19 bases lay between the germline ends. This CDR3 has 16 amino acids. CDR3 sequence (DNA): TGTGCCAGCAGTCAGCCTTATTACGACAGACCCTACGAGCAGTACTTC. Translated, it gives CASSQPYYDRPYEQYF.

The chain employs TRBV19 and TRBJ2-3; no firm D call. CDR3 length: 13 amino acids. V was pared by 5 bases and J by 2 bases, with 8 bases between. The germline V gene encodes CDR1 LNHDA and CDR2 SQIVND (reference sequence). CDR3 nucleotides: TGTGCCAGTAGTCCCTCCCTCACAGATACGCAGTATTTT. It specifies CASSPSLTDTQYF.

The chain carries TRBV7-9 and TRBJ1-3, with D perhaps TRBD1 (5 bases). Deletions cut 3 bases from V and 4 bases from J, with 16 bases between. The length of the CDR3 is 16 residues. Looked up from germline, CDR1 is SEHNR and CDR2 is FQNEAQ (reference sequence). The CDR3 sequence: CASSFTDSLPGNTIYF. CDR3 nucleotide sequence: TGTGCCAGCAGCTTTACTGACAGCTTACCGGGAAACACCATATATTTT.